What follows are 2 T cell receptor beta chains derived from one specimen sequenced in a study of T cell responses to AZD1222 COVID-19 vaccine. The method was immunoSEQ multiplex PCR; TCRdb's version includes in-frame clones alone and lacks a portion of them. Counted here are about 130,000 clones, approximately 88% occurring once; the ten biggest clones make up under 6%. Sequences were derived from peripheral blood, sampled 28 days after the second AZD1222 dose. Receptor source: an adult who received the AZD1222 COVID-19 vaccine.

V usage is TRBV5-4 and J usage is TRBJ2-5; 9 positions agree with TRBD1. V dropped 4 bases and J dropped 5; count of bases not matched to a gene: 6. This CDR3 region has 14 residues. The germline CDR1 and CDR2 sequences are SGHNT and YYREEE (reference sequence). In DNA form, the CDR3 reads TGTGCCAGCAGCGCGGACAGGGGAAGGGAGACCCAGTACTTC. Its protein product is CASSADRGRETQYF.

The chain combines TRBV13 with TRBJ2-5; 10 bases are a match to TRBD2. Trimming removed 2 bases from V and 2 bases from J; junction bases left unmatched: 5. The length of the CDR3 is 16 residues. CDR1 is PRHDT and CDR2 is FYEKMQ in the germline V gene (reference sequence). The CDR3 DNA reads as TGTGCCAGCAGCTTAAGACTAGCGGGCGTTCAAGAGACCCAGTACTTC. Its protein is CASSLRLAGVQETQYF.